The 25 T cell receptor beta chains below all came from one sample that was sequenced in a study of blood T cells in healthy people across ages. Together with a sample-barcoded 5' primer, a J-beta primer mix was included in a second PCR lasting roughly 6 to 12 cycles. TCRdb re-analysed the 5' RACE reads in MiXCR, keeping a single row per CDR3 protein. The table lists 500,000 to 700,000 distinct CDR3 sequences, roughly 30% of them singletons, with less than 20% in the top ten. Specimen: blood. Source of these receptors: a woman aged 80 or older in good health.

This clonotype occurred many times. The V and J genes are TRBV7-8 and TRBJ2-1; the match to TRBD1 covers 8 bases. Germline loops: CDR1 SGHVS, CDR2 FQNEAQ. Germline trimming cut 4 bases from V and 5 bases from J; bases unmatched to any gene: 10. The CDR3 spans 16 residues. The CDR3 sequence is CASSSRTGPNNNEQFF. CDR3 DNA sequence: TGTGCCAGCAGCTCGAGGACAGGGCCTAATAACAATGAGCAGTTCTTC. The complete variable domain, with remaining parts taken from reference TRBV7-8 and TRBJ2-1, reads GAGVSQSPRYKVAKRGQDVALRCDPISGHVSLFWYQQALGQGPEFLTYFQNEAQLDKSGLPSDRFFAERPEGSVSTLKIQRTQQEDSAVYLCASSSRTGPNNNEQFFGPGTRLTVL.

This clonotype showed up many times. The chain employs TRBV6-1 and TRBJ2-3; maybe TRBD2 (6 bases). This CDR3 is 13 amino acids long. V dropped 8 bases and J dropped 2 bases, with 11 bases sitting between them. Germline V gene sequence: CDR1 MNHNS, CDR2 SASEGT. CDR3: CASYAGYTDTQYF. As DNA, the CDR3 is TGTGCCAGCTATGCGGGGTACACAGATACGCAGTATTTT.

With regard to this clonotype: A much more abundant neighbour one base away suggests this may be a read error. This chain joins TRBV14 and TRBJ2-3, with no clear D. The CDR3 covers 14 residues. Per the germline V gene, CDR1 is SGHDN and CDR2 is FVKESK. CDR3: CAGSQDRVRDTQYF. The CDR3, as DNA: TGTGCCGGCAGCCAAGATCGGGTTCGGGATACGCAGTATTTT.

The V gene is TRBV20-1, the J gene TRBJ2-1, with 7 nucleotides matching TRBD2. Looked up from germline, CDR1 is DFQATT and CDR2 is SNEGSKA (reference sequence). This CDR3 is built from 15 residues. V shed 5 bases and J 3 bases; nucleotides not matched to a gene: 10. CDR3 residues: CSAGTLGLRYNEQFF. CDR3 bases: TGCAGTGCTGGGACTTTGGGACTACGCTACAATGAGCAGTTCTTC.

The chain's CDR3 is CASSPRVWTEAFF. The CDR3 DNA reads as TGTGCCAGCAGCCCCAGGGTGTGGACTGAAGCTTTCTTT. The chain combines TRBV7-2 with TRBJ1-1; maybe TRBD1 (5 bases). From germline, CDR1 is SGHTA and CDR2 FQGNSA. V lost 5 bases to trimming and J lost 5 bases, with 12 bases between them. This CDR3 is 13 amino acids long.

About this clonotype itself: Possible read error: a much larger clone is one base away. DNA for the CDR3: TGTGCCAGCAGATTAGAACTAGCGGGAGTCGATGAGCAGTACTTC. Amino acid sequence: CASRLELAGVDEQYF. V is TRBV7-9 and J is TRBJ2-7; 11 bases line up with TRBD2. The CDR3 consists of 15 residues. Germline lookup yields CDR1 SEHNR and CDR2 FQNEAQ (reference sequence).

The CDR3 nucleotides are TGTGCCAGCAGCTTGGGGAACAGTGACCAAGAGACCCAGTACTTC. Translating gives CASSLGNSDQETQYF. The V and J genes are TRBV5-6 and TRBJ2-5, with unresolved D. V gave up 0 bases and J gave up 0 bases, with 9 bases separating them. Looked up from germline, CDR1 is SGHDT and CDR2 is YYEEEE. The CDR3 is made up of 15 amino acids.

This clonotype was recorded many times. The chain combines TRBV13 with TRBJ2-3, with a weak D call TRBD2 (6 bases). V dropped 2 bases and J dropped 1 base, with 22 bases sitting between them. Germline V lookup: CDR1 PRHDT, CDR2 FYEKMQ (reference sequence). The CDR3 totals 19 residues. CDR3 DNA: TGTGCCAGCAGCTTAAGCCCATCCCCTCGGGGGATCGGCACAGATACGCAGTATTTT. Its translation: CASSLSPSPRGIGTDTQYF. The full variable domain, its missing parts supplied by reference TRBV13 and TRBJ2-3, is AAGVIQSPRHLIKEKRETATLKCYPIPRHDTVYWYQQGPGQDPQFLISFYEKMQSDKGSIPDRFSAQQFSDYHSELNMSSLELGDSALYFCASSLSPSPRGIGTDTQYFGPGTRLTVL.

This clonotype was detected many times. V gene TRBV7-9 combines with J gene TRBJ2-1, with 11 nucleotides matching TRBD2. The CDR3 is 16 amino acids. The V segment lost 3 bases and the J segment 6 bases; nucleotides outside the gene matches: 7. Germline-derived CDR1 and CDR2 are SEHNR and FQNEAQ (reference sequence). CDR3 nucleotide sequence: TGTGCCAGCAGCTTTAGCGGGGGGGCCAAAGCCAATGAGCAGTTCTTC. Its protein is CASSFSGGAKANEQFF.

The chain links TRBV9 to TRBJ1-1, with D possibly matching TRBD1 (6 bases). CDR3 length: 15 amino acids. V lost 3 bases and J 4 bases, leaving 16 bases between the germline ends. From germline, CDR1 is SGDLS and CDR2 YYNGEE. This CDR3 reads CASSAGQQYGTEAFF. The CDR3 DNA sequence: TGTGCCAGCAGCGCGGGACAACAATATGGCACTGAAGCTTTCTTT.

This clonotype was detected many times. The DNA of the CDR3 is TGTGCCAGCAGTTACCGGGGCCGTAGCACAGATACGCAGTATTTT. Protein sequence: CASSYRGRSTDTQYF. The chain joins TRBV6-5 to TRBJ2-3, with D perhaps assigned TRBD1 or TRBD2 (5 bases each). Germline-derived CDR1 and CDR2 are MNHEY and SVGAGI. There are 15 residues in the CDR3. With 2 bases removed from V and 0 bases from J, the gap between germline ends came to 9 bases.

Only one count was recorded for this clonotype. The junction and the germline gene differ at one end; a read error may be behind it. The V gene is TRBV7-2, the J gene TRBJ2-5, with 7 bases that match TRBD2. The germline gives CDR1 SGHTA, CDR2 FQGNSA. This CDR3 spans 15 amino acids. This CDR3 reads CASSGTPGLQETQVF. As DNA, the CDR3 is TGTGCCAGCAGCGGTACTCCGGGACTACAAGAGACCCAGGTCTTC.

This clonotype was seen repeatedly, ten times or more. CDR3 region: CASSTGLAGIYEQFF. The CDR3 DNA is TGTGCCAGCAGCACAGGACTAGCGGGGATCTATGAGCAGTTCTTC. The chain employs TRBV7-9 and TRBJ2-1, with TRBD2 matching 12 bases. The ends lost 5 bases at V and 8 bases at J; junction bases unmatched: 7. Germline loops: CDR1 SEHNR, CDR2 FQNEAQ (reference sequence). This CDR3 spans 15 amino acids.

This clonotype came up many times. The rearrangement joins TRBV29-1 to TRBJ1-2, with D possibly TRBD1 on 6 matching bases. Germline values: CDR1 SQVTM, CDR2 ANQGSEA. The CDR3 loop spans 13 amino acids. Trimming shortened V by 3 bases and J by 5 bases, and 13 bases separated the two germline ends. CDR3 DNA sequence: TGCAGCGTTGAGGGAAGGGGGGAATATGGCTACACCTTC. Its protein is CSVEGRGEYGYTF.

This rearrangement joins TRBV5-4 to TRBJ2-7, with 9 positions matching TRBD1. The V and J ends lost 4 bases and 6 bases, in that order; junction bases with no gene match: 8. This CDR3 comprises 14 residues. Germline values: CDR1 SGHNT, CDR2 YYREEE (reference sequence). CDR3 region: CASSGTGSLGEQYF. The CDR3 DNA sequence: TGTGCCAGCAGCGGGACAGGGTCCTTGGGCGAGCAGTACTTC.

As to this clonotype: This could be a read error, since a much larger clone is one nucleotide away. V gene TRBV5-4 combines with J gene TRBJ2-1; unclear D gene. The J call may be in error: the DNA end matches TRBJ2-7 better. Germline V gene lookup returns CDR1 SGHNT and CDR2 YYREEE (reference sequence). This CDR3 has 15 residues. Written as DNA, the CDR3 is TGTGCCAGCAGCTTGGACGGGCTCCCTTACAATGAGCAGTACTTC. Its protein is CASSLDGLPYNEQYF.

J is TRBJ2-5 and V is TRBV20-1; no definite D call. The germline V gene has CDR1 DFQATT and CDR2 SNEGSKA (reference sequence). Trimming pared 1 base from V and 11 bases from J, leaving 20 bases between. This CDR3 has 14 residues. The CDR3 sequence is CSARAPSFCNEQYF. Written as DNA, the CDR3 is TGCAGTGCTAGAGCCCCCAGTTTTTGCAATGAGCAGTACTTC.

As concerns this clonotype: This may arise from a read error, as a much more abundant clone is one base away. V is TRBV10-3 and J is TRBJ2-5; D is uncertain. CDR1 is ENHRY, CDR2 SYGVKD, per germline. This CDR3 has 13 residues. The ends were cut back, 5 bases at V and 11 bases at J, with 18 bases in the middle. The CDR3 DNA follows: TGTGCCATCAGTTGGACCCTAGACAATGAGCAGTACTTC. It codes for CAISWTLDNEQYF.

This clonotype was counted a single time. This chain joins TRBV20-1 and TRBJ2-4, with 9 bases aligning to TRBD2. V gave up 3 bases and J gave up 15 bases; unmatched junction bases: 18. The CDR3 has 15 residues. Germline-derived CDR1 and CDR2 are DFQATT and SNEGSKA (reference sequence). Here the CDR3 DNA reads TGCAGTGCTAGGGATATGCGGGGGGGTACCTACGAGCGGTACTTC. Translating gives CSARDMRGGTYERYF.

CDR3: CASSRGGAQGEKLFF. CDR3 DNA: TGTGCCAGCAGCCGCGGGGGGGCGCAAGGTGAAAAACTGTTTTTT. The rearrangement joins TRBV7-2 to TRBJ1-4; perhaps TRBD1 as D (6 bases). This CDR3 has 15 amino acids. Per the germline V gene, CDR1 is SGHTA and CDR2 is FQGNSA. Trimming left V 5 bases short and J 7 bases short, with 17 bases between.

The rearrangement links TRBV12-3 or TRBV12-4 to TRBJ1-1; D is perhaps TRBD1 (6 bases). This CDR3 contains 15 residues. Trimming cost V 7 bases and J 4 bases, with 19 bases left between them. In DNA, the CDR3 is TGTGCCAGCACTCTAAGGGGGGGCTGGGGCACTGAAGCTTTCTTT. This sequence encodes CASTLRGGWGTEAFF.

Notes on this clonotype: This could be a read error, since a much larger clone is one nucleotide away. The V call is TRBV7-9, the J call TRBJ1-1; D may be TRBD1 (5 bases). This CDR3 is built from 15 residues. Per germline, CDR1 SEHNR and CDR2 FQNEAQ (reference sequence). This chain's CDR3 is CASSLVGRDPTEVFF. The CDR3 bases are TGTGCCAGCAGCTTAGTAGGCAGGGACCCCACTGAAGTTTTCTTT.

To note about this clonotype: A read error is possible here, since a much larger clone lies one base away. The chain uses TRBV7-2 and TRBJ1-1; TRBD1 aligns across 8 bases. Germline lookup yields CDR1 SGHTA and CDR2 FQGNSA. The CDR3 contains 14 residues. CDR3 loop: CAGSSYRGGTEAFF. The CDR3 bases are TGTGCCGGCAGTTCCTACAGGGGGGGCACTGAAGCTTTCTTT.

This clonotype was seen repeatedly, ten times or more. The genes are TRBV13 and TRBJ2-6, with D uncertain. Germline V gene data show CDR1 as PRHDT and CDR2 as FYEKMQ (reference sequence). V was cut by 5 bases and J by 5 bases, with 7 bases left in between. The CDR3 loop spans 13 amino acids. The CDR3 coding sequence is TGTGCCAGCAGCACCGACAGGGCCAACGTCCTGACTTTC. It translates to CASSTDRANVLTF.

This clonotype was seen a few times. V gene TRBV27 combines with J gene TRBJ1-6; D may be TRBD1 (6 bases). The germline gives CDR1 MNHEY, CDR2 SMNVEV (reference sequence). This CDR3 contains 14 residues. Trimming shortened V by 6 bases and J by 4 bases, and 10 bases separated the two germline ends. Here the CDR3 reads CASSRQAYNSPLHF. CDR3 nucleotides: TGTGCCAGCAGCCGACAGGCGTATAATTCACCCCTCCACTTT.